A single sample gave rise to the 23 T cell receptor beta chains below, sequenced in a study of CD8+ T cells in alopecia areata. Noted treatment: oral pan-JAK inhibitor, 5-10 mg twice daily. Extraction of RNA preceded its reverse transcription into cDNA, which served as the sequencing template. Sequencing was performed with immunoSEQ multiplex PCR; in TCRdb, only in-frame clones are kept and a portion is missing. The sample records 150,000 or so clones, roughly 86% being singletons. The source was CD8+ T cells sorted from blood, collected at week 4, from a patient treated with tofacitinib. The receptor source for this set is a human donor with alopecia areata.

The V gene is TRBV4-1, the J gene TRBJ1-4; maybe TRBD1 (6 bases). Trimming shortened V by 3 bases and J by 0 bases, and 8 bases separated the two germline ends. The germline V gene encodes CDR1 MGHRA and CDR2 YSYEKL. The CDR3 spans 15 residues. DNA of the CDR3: TGCGCCAGCAGCCAGAGACAGGCAACTAATGAAAAACTGTTTTTT. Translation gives CASSQRQATNEKLFF.

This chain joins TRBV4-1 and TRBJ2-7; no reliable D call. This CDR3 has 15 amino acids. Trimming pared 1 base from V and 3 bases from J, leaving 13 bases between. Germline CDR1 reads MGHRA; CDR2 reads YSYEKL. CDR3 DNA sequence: TGCGCCAGCAGCCAAGTCTTCGACATCCTCTACGAGCAGTACTTC. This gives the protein CASSQVFDILYEQYF.

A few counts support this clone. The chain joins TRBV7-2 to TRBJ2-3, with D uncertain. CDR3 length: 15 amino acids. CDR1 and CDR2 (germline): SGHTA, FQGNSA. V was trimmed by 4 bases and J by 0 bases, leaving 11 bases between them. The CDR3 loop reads CASSSPLTSTDTQYF. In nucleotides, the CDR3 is TGTGCCAGCAGCTCGCCTTTGACTAGCACAGATACGCAGTATTTT.

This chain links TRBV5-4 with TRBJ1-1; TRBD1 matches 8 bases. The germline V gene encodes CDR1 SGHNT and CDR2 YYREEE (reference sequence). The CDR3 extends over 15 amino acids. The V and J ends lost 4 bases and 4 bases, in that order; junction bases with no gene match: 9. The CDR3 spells CASSLGGQGSTEAFF. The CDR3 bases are TGTGCCAGCAGCCTCGGAGGACAGGGATCCACTGAAGCTTTCTTT.

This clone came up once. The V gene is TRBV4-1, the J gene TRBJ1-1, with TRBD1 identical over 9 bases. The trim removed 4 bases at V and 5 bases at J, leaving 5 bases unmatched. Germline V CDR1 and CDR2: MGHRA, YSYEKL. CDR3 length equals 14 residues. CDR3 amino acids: CASSPGQGVTEAFF. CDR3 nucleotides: TGCGCCAGCAGCCCGGGACAGGGAGTGACTGAAGCTTTCTTT.

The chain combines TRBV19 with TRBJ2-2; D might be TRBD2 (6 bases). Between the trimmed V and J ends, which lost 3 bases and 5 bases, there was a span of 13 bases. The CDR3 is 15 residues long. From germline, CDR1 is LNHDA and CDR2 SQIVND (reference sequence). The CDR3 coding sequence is TGTGCCAGTAGTATTTACAGTGGGGGGACCGGGGAGCTGTTTTTT. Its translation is CASSIYSGGTGELFF.

This chain's CDR3 is CASIPGLAFERGTDTQYF. CDR3 in DNA: TGTGCCAGTATCCCGGGACTAGCGTTCGAACGCGGCACAGATACGCAGTATTTT. The chain recombines TRBV19 with TRBJ2-3; 10 bases line up with TRBD2. The CDR3 contains 18 residues. After removal of 7 bases from V and 1 base from J, the junction contained 14 bases not matched to a gene. The germline V gene encodes CDR1 LNHDA and CDR2 SQIVND (reference sequence).

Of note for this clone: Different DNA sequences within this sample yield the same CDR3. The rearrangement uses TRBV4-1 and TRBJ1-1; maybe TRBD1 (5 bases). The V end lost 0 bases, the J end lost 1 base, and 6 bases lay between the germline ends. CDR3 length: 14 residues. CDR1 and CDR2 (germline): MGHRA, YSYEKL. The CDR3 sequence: CASSQETANTEAFF. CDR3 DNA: TGCGCCAGCAGCCAAGAGACAGCGAACACTGAAGCTTTCTTT.

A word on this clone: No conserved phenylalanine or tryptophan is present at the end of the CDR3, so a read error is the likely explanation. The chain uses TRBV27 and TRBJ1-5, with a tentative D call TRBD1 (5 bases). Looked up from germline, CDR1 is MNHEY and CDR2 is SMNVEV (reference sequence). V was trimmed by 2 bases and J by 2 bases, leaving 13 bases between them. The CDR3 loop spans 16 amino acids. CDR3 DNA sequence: TGTGCCAGCAGTTTAGCGGGCAGGGCAGGCAATCAGCCCCAGCATCTT. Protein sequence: CASSLAGRAGNQPQHL.

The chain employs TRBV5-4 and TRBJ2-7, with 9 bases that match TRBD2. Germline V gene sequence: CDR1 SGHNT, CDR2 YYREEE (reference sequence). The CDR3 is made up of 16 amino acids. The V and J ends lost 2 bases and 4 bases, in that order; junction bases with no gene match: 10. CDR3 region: CASSFRGGVVGYEQYF. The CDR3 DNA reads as TGTGCCAGCAGCTTTCGCGGGGGGGTAGTAGGGTACGAGCAGTACTTC. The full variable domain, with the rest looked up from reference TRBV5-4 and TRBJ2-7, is ETGVTQSPTHLIKTRGQQVTLRCSSQSGHNTVSWYQQALGQGPQFIFQYYREEENGRGNFPPRFSGLQFPNYSSELNVNALELDDSALYLCASSFRGGVVGYEQYFGPGTRLTVT.

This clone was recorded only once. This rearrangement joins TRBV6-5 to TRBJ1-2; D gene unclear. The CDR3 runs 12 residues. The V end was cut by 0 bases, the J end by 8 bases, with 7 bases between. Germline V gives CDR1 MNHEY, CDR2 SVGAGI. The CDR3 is CASSYSGGGYTF. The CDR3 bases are TGTGCCAGCAGTTACTCGGGAGGAGGCTACACCTTC.

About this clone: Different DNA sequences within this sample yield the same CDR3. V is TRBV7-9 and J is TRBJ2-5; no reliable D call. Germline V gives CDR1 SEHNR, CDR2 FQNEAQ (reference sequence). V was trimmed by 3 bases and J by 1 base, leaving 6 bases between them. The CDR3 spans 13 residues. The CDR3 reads CASSFPLQETQYF. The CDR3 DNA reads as TGTGCCAGCAGCTTTCCCCTCCAAGAGACCCAGTACTTC.

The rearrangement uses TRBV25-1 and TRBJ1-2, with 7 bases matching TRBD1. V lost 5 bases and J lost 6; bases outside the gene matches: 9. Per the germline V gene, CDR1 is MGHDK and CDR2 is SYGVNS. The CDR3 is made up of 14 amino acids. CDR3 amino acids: CASSPYDRDHGYTF. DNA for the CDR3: TGTGCCAGCAGTCCTTATGACAGGGATCATGGCTACACCTTC.

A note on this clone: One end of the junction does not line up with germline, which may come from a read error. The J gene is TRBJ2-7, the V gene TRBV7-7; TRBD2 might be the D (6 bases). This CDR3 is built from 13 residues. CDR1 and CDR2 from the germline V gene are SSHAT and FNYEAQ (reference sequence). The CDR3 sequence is CASSSGRGDEQYF. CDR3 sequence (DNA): TGTGCTAGCAGCTCGGGGCGGGGAGACGAGCAGTACTTC.

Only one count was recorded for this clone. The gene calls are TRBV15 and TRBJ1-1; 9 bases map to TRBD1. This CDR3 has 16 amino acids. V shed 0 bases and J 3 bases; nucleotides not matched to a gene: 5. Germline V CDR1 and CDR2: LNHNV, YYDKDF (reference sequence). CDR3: CATSRDRDRVYTEAFF. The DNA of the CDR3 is TGTGCCACCAGCAGAGATCGGGACAGGGTTTACACTGAAGCTTTCTTT.

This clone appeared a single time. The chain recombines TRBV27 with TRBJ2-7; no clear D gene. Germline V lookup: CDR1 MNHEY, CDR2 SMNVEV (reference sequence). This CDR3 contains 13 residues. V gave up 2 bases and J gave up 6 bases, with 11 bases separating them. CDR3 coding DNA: TGTGCCAGCAGTTTAATGTCTTTCGGCGAGCAGTACTTC. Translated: CASSLMSFGEQYF.

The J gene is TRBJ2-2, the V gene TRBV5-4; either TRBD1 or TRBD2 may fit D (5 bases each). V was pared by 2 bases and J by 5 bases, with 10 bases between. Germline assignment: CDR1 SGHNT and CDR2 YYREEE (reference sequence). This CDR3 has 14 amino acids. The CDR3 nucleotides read TGTGCCAGCAGCTTTACATGGGGGACCGGGGAGCTGTTTTTT. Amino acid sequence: CASSFTWGTGELFF.

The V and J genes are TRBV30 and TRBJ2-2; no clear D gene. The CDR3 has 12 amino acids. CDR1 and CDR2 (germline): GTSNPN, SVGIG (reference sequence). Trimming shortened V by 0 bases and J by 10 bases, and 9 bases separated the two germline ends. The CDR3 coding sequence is TGTGCCTGGAGTGTCGGGTCCGAGGAGCTGTTTTTT. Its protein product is CAWSVGSEELFF.

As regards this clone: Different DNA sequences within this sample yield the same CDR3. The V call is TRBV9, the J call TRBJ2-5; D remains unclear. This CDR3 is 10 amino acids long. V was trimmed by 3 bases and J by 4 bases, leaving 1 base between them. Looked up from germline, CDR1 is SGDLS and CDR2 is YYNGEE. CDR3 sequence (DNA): TGTGCCAGCAGCGGAGAGACCCAGTACTTC. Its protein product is CASSGETQYF.

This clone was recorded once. The CDR3 DNA follows: TGTGCCAGCAGCGCGTGGGACTACAATGAGCAGTTCTTC. This encodes CASSAWDYNEQFF. V and J are TRBV7-8 and TRBJ2-1, with D unclear. This CDR3 region has 13 residues. Trimming took off 5 bases at V and 3 bases at J, with 8 bases between the two ends. Germline CDR1 and CDR2: SGHVS and FQNEAQ.

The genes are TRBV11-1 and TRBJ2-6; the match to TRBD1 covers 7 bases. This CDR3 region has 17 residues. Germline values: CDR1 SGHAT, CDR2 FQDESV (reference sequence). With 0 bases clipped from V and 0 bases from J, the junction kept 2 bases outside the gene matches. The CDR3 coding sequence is TGTGCCAGCAGCTTAGCGACAGGGATCTCTGGGGCCAACGTCCTGACTTTC. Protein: CASSLATGISGANVLTF.

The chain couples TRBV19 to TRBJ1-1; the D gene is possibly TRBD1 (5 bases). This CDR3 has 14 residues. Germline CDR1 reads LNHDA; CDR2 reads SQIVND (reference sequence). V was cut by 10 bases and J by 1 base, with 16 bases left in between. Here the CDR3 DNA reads TGTGCCATCCGACGGGGGATTGGGAACACTGAAGCTTTCTTT. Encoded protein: CAIRRGIGNTEAFF.

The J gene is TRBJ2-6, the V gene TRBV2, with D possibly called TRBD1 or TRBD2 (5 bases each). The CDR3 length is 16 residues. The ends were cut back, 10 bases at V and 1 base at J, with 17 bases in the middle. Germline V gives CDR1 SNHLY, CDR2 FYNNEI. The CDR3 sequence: CATGRGLVSGANVLTF. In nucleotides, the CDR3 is TGTGCCACGGGAAGGGGCCTTGTGTCTGGGGCCAACGTCCTGACTTTC.